This T cell receptor (beta chain) emerged from a study of blood T cell repertoires in COVID-19. For the study at large: COVID-19 samples collected from the United States, Italy and Spain covered acute and convalescent phases. In each case, the material was cDNA or gDNA derived from T cells, B-cell-depleted T cells, or PBMCs.

The authors' processing: Reference gene primers were amplified, and this amplification served to estimate nucleated cell counts. Clones were sequenced by immunoSEQ multiplex PCR, and TCRdb holds only the in-frame ones, with some missing. That table is the source of V, J and clone size, and D and trimming were worked out from the DNA. In the table there are over 150,000 clones, 76% of which are singletons. Looked up from germline, CDR1 is LNHDA and CDR2 is SQIVND (reference sequence). The CDR3 totals 14 residues. Between the trimmed V and J ends, which lost 5 bases and 5 bases, there was a span of 14 bases.

Sequencing was done on a sample of peripheral blood. This TCR derives from a woman older than 75 with acute or convalescent COVID-19. This sequence joins TRBV19 and TRBJ2-3, with D perhaps TRBD2 (5 bases). Here the CDR3 reads CASSFTPGIDTQYF. For the CDR3, the DNA is TGTGCCAGTAGTTTTACCCCGGGGATAGATACGCAGTATTTT.